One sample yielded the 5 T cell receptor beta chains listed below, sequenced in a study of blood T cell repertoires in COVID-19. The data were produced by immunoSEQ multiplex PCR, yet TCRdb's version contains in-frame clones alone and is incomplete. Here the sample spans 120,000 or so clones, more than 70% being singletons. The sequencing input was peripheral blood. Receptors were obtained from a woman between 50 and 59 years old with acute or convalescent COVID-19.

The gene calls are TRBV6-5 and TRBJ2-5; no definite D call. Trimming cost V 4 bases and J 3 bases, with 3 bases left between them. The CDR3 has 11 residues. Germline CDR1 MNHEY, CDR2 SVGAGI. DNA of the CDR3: TGTGCCAGCAGTTCAAAAGAGACCCAGTACTTC. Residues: CASSSKETQYF.

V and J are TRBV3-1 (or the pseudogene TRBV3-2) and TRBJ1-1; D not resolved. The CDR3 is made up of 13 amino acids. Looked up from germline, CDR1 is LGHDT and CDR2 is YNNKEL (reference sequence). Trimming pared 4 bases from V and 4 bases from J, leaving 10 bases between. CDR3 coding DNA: TGTGCCAGCAGCCCCCACGCGGGCACTGAAGCTTTCTTT. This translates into CASSPHAGTEAFF.

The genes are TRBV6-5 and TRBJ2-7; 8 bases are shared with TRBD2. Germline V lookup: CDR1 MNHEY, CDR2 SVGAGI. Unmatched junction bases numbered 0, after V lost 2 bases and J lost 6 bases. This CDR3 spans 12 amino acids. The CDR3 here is CASSYRGGEQYF. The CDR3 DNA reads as TGTGCCAGCAGTTACCGGGGGGGCGAGCAGTACTTC.

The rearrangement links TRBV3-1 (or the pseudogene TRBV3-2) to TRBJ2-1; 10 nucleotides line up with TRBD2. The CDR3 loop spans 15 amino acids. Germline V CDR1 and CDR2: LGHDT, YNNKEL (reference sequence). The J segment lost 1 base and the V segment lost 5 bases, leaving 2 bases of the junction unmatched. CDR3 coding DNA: TGTGCCAGCAGCTGGACTAGCGGTTCCTACAATGAGCAGTTCTTC. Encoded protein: CASSWTSGSYNEQFF.

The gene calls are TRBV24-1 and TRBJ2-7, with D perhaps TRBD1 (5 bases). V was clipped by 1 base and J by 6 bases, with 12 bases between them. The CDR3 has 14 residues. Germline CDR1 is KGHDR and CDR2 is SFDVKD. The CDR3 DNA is TGTGCCACCAGTGATTTTTCAGGGTTTGGCGAGCAGTACTTC. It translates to CATSDFSGFGEQYF.